This T cell receptor (beta chain) was observed in a study of tumor-infiltrating lymphocytes in primary liver carcinoma. In the study overall: Tumors were staged T1-T3 N0M0 and measured about 4.2 to 10 cm across. Every sample contained roughly 3.5 to 8 million productive TCRbeta reads, and these numbers were similar from one tissue type to another. General observations from the study: Less overlap was seen in tumor-adjacent and tumor-blood pairs than in tumor region pairs. Blood had a significantly lower top-250-clone fraction than tumors did (p = 0.039).

The CDR3 spans 14 residues. CDR1 is PRHDT, CDR2 FYEKMQ, per germline (reference sequence). In addition to blood RNA drawn from unsorted whole blood, germline DNA was extracted. Of note for this clonotype: Antigen: not known. This could be a read error, since a much larger clone is one nucleotide away.

The template, roughly 0.45 ug total RNA, yielded TCR beta cDNA made with a constant-region primer. TCR beta libraries came from three nested multiplex PCR rounds using slightly modified ARM-PCR. Researchers ran the first two PCR rounds for roughly 11 cycles each with TRBV1-TRBV30 forward primers and a C-beta reverse primer. Using its own MiXCR run on the multiplex PCR reads, TCRdb lists one record per CDR3 protein. This sample has 300,000 to 400,000 distinct CDR3 sequences, with around 60% found just once. The gene calls are TRBV13 and TRBJ2-1; either TRBD1 or TRBD2 may fit D (5 bases each). Sample: peripheral blood. The sequence derives from a man aged 35 to 55 with primary liver carcinoma and hepatitis B virus infection. As DNA, the CDR3 is TGTGACAGCAGCTCTCGCCTTCGGGGCCATGAGCAGTTCTTC. Amino acid sequence: CDSSSRLRGHEQFF.